This T cell receptor (beta chain) is from a study of blood T cell repertoires in COVID-19. In the study overall: Acute-phase and convalescent COVID-19 samples originated in the United States, Italy and Spain. T cells, B-cell-depleted T cells, or PBMCs provided the cDNA or gDNA that served as material.

Patients of the Seattle cohort, enrolled during active infection, were followed longitudinally. In the original analysis: Reference gene primer amplification yielded estimated nucleated cell counts. Only in-frame clones appear in the TCRdb table, and some are missing; sequencing was by immunoSEQ multiplex PCR. The V and J calls and clone size were taken over from that table, and D and trimming were inferred from the DNA. The top ten hold over 9.5% of the sample, which has 200,000 to 250,000 clones, around 84% seen once. This CDR3 is built from 14 residues. Trimming stripped 6 bases from V and 7 bases from J, with 16 bases between. Germline-derived CDR1 and CDR2 are SGHTA and FQGNSA.

The chain joins TRBV7-2 to TRBJ2-1, with TRBD1 as a possible D gene (5 bases). The TCR sequence derives from a woman of 80 years or more with COVID-19, enrolled during active disease. The sequenced sample consisted of peripheral blood. CDR3 DNA sequence: TGTGCCAGCAGGCCCAAGGTGGCAGGGAATGAGCAGTTCTTC. Translated, it gives CASRPKVAGNEQFF.